These 31 T cell receptor beta chains were sequenced from one sample in a study of OX40 agonist ivuxolimab in advanced cancers. Preparation of the library involved the immunoSEQ multiplex PCR assay. TCRdb holds this immuneACCESS table with in-frame rearrangements only. Some clones are missing; in checked studies, unresolved V genes explain under half, and the rest has no known cause. For this sample there are tens of thousands of clones; approximately 80% appear just once. The ten largest clones add up to under 25% of the sample. The sequences come from CD4+ or CD8+ T cells sorted from blood, collected in a trial of the OX40 agonist ivuxolimab. All receptors derive from an adult with an advanced solid tumor such as melanoma, head and neck, liver or kidney cancer.

The chain is built from TRBV19 and TRBJ2-2; D is unresolved. Germline assignment: CDR1 LNHDA and CDR2 SQIVND (reference sequence). The CDR3 has 16 amino acids. V gave up 3 bases and J gave up 6 bases, with 17 bases separating them. CDR3: CASSISYSTVAGELFF. The CDR3 region has the DNA TGTGCCAGTAGTATCAGCTACTCTACAGTAGCCGGGGAGCTGTTTTTT.

V and J are TRBV6-1 and TRBJ1-2; 7 positions match TRBD1. CDR1 is MNHNS, CDR2 SASEGT, per germline. Losses at the gene ends were 3 bases for V and 7 bases for J; bases not matched to a gene: 5. The CDR3 sequence is 13 residues long. The CDR3: CASSDLTGFGYTF. In DNA form, the CDR3 reads TGTGCCAGCAGTGACCTGACAGGGTTTGGCTACACCTTC.

The rearrangement joins TRBV29-1 to TRBJ1-6; 7 positions match TRBD1. Germline V CDR1 and CDR2: SQVTM, ANQGSEA. CDR3 size: 15 residues. The trim removed 5 bases at V and 14 bases at J, leaving 18 bases unmatched. CDR3 DNA sequence: TGCAGCGTTTCGGGGGGACAGCTCCCCGAAGGGGCCCTCCACTTT. Residues: CSVSGGQLPEGALHF.

The chain has TRBV19 and TRBJ2-5; TRBD2 is a possible D gene (5 bases). V lost 1 base and J lost 5, with 17 bases in between. Germline V gene data show CDR1 as LNHDA and CDR2 as SQIVND (reference sequence). This CDR3 spans 16 amino acids. The CDR3 bases are TGTGCCAGTAGTATAGTAGCGTCGATGGACGCGGAGACCCAGTACTTC. Its translation: CASSIVASMDAETQYF.

The chain uses TRBV6-1 and TRBJ1-4; the D is unclear. The CDR3 loop spans 15 amino acids. V lost 3 bases and J 1 base, leaving 9 bases between the germline ends. The germline gives CDR1 MNHNS, CDR2 SASEGT. The DNA for the CDR3 is TGTGCCAGCAGTGACGGCCCGGGAACTAATGAAAAACTGTTTTTT. Protein sequence: CASSDGPGTNEKLFF.

The rearrangement links TRBV10-3 to TRBJ2-3; 14 bases match TRBD2. The CDR3 totals 14 residues. J was trimmed by 6 bases and V by 9 bases; bases with no gene match: 5. CDR1 is ENHRY, CDR2 SYGVKD, per germline. The CDR3 DNA reads as TGTGCCATGACTAGCGGGGGGGCGGTGGATACGCAGTATTTT. Encoded protein: CAMTSGGAVDTQYF.

The chain carries TRBV6-6 and TRBJ1-3; tentative D call: TRBD1 (6 bases). This CDR3 contains 13 residues. Germline CDR1 and CDR2: MNHNY and SVGAGI (reference sequence). V was pared by 8 bases and J by 2 bases, with 10 bases between. CDR3 residues: CASVQGPGNTIYF. In DNA, the CDR3 is TGTGCCAGCGTACAGGGACCTGGAAACACCATATATTTT.

This clone was counted only a few times. The chain links TRBV7-3 to TRBJ1-5, with unresolved D. Germline CDR1 and CDR2: SGHTA and FQGTGA. Trimming pared 1 base from V and 1 base from J, leaving 8 bases between. CDR3 length: 15 residues. The CDR3 is CASSLIGVSNQPQHF. CDR3 DNA sequence: TGTGCCAGCAGCTTAATAGGCGTAAGCAATCAGCCCCAGCATTTT.

This chain links TRBV28 with TRBJ2-1, with D tentatively TRBD1 or TRBD2 (8 bases each). V shed 6 bases and J shed 8 bases, with 26 bases lying between them. Per germline, CDR1 MDHEN and CDR2 SYDVKM. This CDR3 is 17 amino acids long. The DNA of the CDR3 is TGTGCCAGCAGCCAAGAAACCGGGAGGGACAGGTGGGATGAGCAGTTCTTC. Translating gives CASSQETGRDRWDEQFF.

CDR3 amino acids: CASSLGQGIYGYTF. In nucleotides, the CDR3 is TGTGCCAGCAGCTTAGGACAGGGCATCTATGGCTACACCTTC. The rearrangement links TRBV11-2 to TRBJ1-2; 7 nucleotides align to TRBD1. Germline V CDR1 and CDR2: SGHAT, FQNNGV. V trimming: 1 base; J trimming: 4 bases; junction bases outside the gene matches: 3. This CDR3 is built from 14 residues.

The chain joins TRBV4-1 to TRBJ2-7, with 7 bases lining up with TRBD2. The germline CDR1 and CDR2 sequences are MGHRA and YSYEKL. V was pared by 0 bases and J by 2 bases, with 7 bases of the junction left unmatched. The CDR3 extends over 16 amino acids. CDR3 protein: CASSQDAGGIPYEQYF. The DNA for the CDR3 is TGCGCCAGCAGCCAAGATGCCGGGGGGATCCCCTACGAGCAGTACTTC.

The chain has TRBV15 and TRBJ2-7; D uncertain. The CDR3 sequence is 11 residues long. Germline CDR1 LNHNV, CDR2 YYDKDF (reference sequence). The ends were cut back, 3 bases at V and 2 bases at J, with 2 bases in the middle. CDR3 DNA: TGTGCCACCAGCAGTACCTACGAGCAGTACTTC. Its protein is CATSSTYEQYF.

The chain has TRBV30 and TRBJ2-2, with 7 bases identical to TRBD1. Germline V gene sequence: CDR1 GTSNPN, CDR2 SVGIG (reference sequence). J lost 4 bases, V lost 7 bases, and 12 bases had no gene match. This CDR3 is 15 amino acids long. The CDR3 protein is CASHPGQRVTGELFF. The CDR3 DNA reads TGTGCCTCCCACCCGGGACAGAGAGTCACCGGGGAGCTGTTTTTT.

On this clone: A much larger clone differs from this one at a single base, so this may be a read error. The V call is TRBV13, the J call TRBJ1-5; no clear D gene. The CDR3 contains 13 residues. Germline V lookup: CDR1 PRHDT, CDR2 FYEKMQ (reference sequence). Trimming left V 3 bases short and J 0 bases short, with 3 bases between. As DNA, the CDR3 is TGTGCCAGCAGCTTCGGTAGCAATCAGCCCCAGCATTTT. Amino acids: CASSFGSNQPQHF.

The chain has TRBV7-9 and TRBJ1-1; no reliable D call. The CDR3 consists of 11 residues. CDR1 and CDR2 from the germline V gene are SEHNR and FQNEAQ (reference sequence). The V end was cut by 10 bases, the J end by 2 bases, with 8 bases between. CDR3 protein: CATRVNTEAFF. The CDR3 DNA is TGTGCCACCAGAGTAAACACTGAAGCTTTCTTT. The whole variable domain, filled in from reference TRBV7-9 and TRBJ1-1, reads DTGVSQNPRHKITKRGQNVTFRCDPISEHNRLYWYRQTLGQGPEFLTYFQNEAQLEKSRLLSDRFSAERPKGSFSTLEIQRTEQGDSAMYLCATRVNTEAFFGQGTRLTVV.

The chain recombines TRBV19 with TRBJ1-3; perhaps TRBD1 as D (5 bases). This CDR3 has 15 residues. Germline CDR1 and CDR2: LNHDA and SQIVND (reference sequence). V dropped 5 bases and J dropped 0 bases, with 11 bases sitting between them. CDR3 in amino acids: CASSLGAFSGNTIYF. CDR3 nucleotide sequence: TGTGCCAGTAGTCTCGGGGCATTCTCTGGAAACACCATATATTTT.

The chain joins TRBV11-3 to TRBJ2-1; D perhaps matches TRBD1 (6 bases). V was trimmed by 1 base and J by 8 bases, leaving 15 bases between them. Germline CDR1 and CDR2: SGHNT and YENEEA. This CDR3 is 15 amino acids long. DNA for the CDR3: TGTGCCAGCAGCTTAGGCCAGGGGTACCCGGATGAGCAGTTCTTC. Protein: CASSLGQGYPDEQFF.

As DNA, the CDR3 is TGTGCCAGCTCGAGGGGGGTAAACACTGAAGCTTTCTTT. This translates into CASSRGVNTEAFF. The rearrangement uses TRBV6-4 and TRBJ1-1; D perhaps matches TRBD1 (6 bases). This CDR3 region has 13 residues. Germline CDR1 MRHNA, CDR2 SNTAGT. V was pared by 8 bases and J by 2 bases, with 12 bases between.

As concerns this clone: This sample includes further DNA sequences coding for the same CDR3. This chain joins TRBV27 and TRBJ2-6; D remains unclear. CDR3 length: 15 residues. Germline-derived CDR1 and CDR2 are MNHEY and SMNVEV (reference sequence). Trimming took off 2 bases at V and 1 base at J, with 6 bases between the two ends. CDR3 amino acids: CASSLQYSGANVLTF. The DNA for the CDR3 is TGTGCCAGCAGTTTACAATATTCTGGGGCCAACGTCCTGACTTTC.

The chain links TRBV10-3 to TRBJ1-1, with TRBD1 as a possible D gene (6 bases). The CDR3 has 15 residues. CDR1 is ENHRY and CDR2 is SYGVKD in the germline V gene. The V end was cut by 10 bases, the J end by 3 bases, with 21 bases between. CDR3 nucleotides: TGTGCCAGCAGACTACAACAGGGAAACCACACTGAAGCTTTCTTT. It yields the protein CASRLQQGNHTEAFF.

This chain links TRBV7-9 with TRBJ1-1, with TRBD1 matching 7 bases. The CDR3 is 14 amino acids. Germline V gene lookup returns CDR1 SEHNR and CDR2 FQNEAQ (reference sequence). Trimming took 5 bases from V and 1 from J; bases not matched to a gene: 4. CDR3 DNA: TGTGCCAGCAGCCCTAGGACAGGGAACACTGAAGCTTTCTTT. Translated, it gives CASSPRTGNTEAFF.

The chain uses TRBV6-1 and TRBJ1-3; D is uncertain. CDR1 is MNHNS, CDR2 SASEGT, per germline. Trimming cost V 3 bases and J 1 base, with 10 bases left between them. This CDR3 is 15 amino acids long. The CDR3 bases are TGTGCCAGCAGTGAGGCCACAACATCTGGAAACACCATATATTTT. Protein: CASSEATTSGNTIYF.

The chain uses TRBV11-1 and TRBJ1-5; TRBD1 might be the D (5 bases). V lost 4 bases and J 7 bases, leaving 11 bases between the germline ends. The length of the CDR3 is 13 residues. Germline lookup yields CDR1 SGHAT and CDR2 FQDESV (reference sequence). CDR3 nucleotide sequence: TGTGCCAGCAGCTACGGGGGAGACCAGCCCCAGCATTTT. Translating it yields CASSYGGDQPQHF.

The rearrangement joins TRBV6-1 to TRBJ1-1; maybe TRBD1 (5 bases). The length of the CDR3 is 12 residues. Germline loops: CDR1 MNHNS, CDR2 SASEGT. V shed 7 bases and J shed 4 bases, with 10 bases lying between them. The DNA for the CDR3 is TGTGCCAGCAATTGGGGGAGCACTGAAGCTTTCTTT. Amino acid sequence: CASNWGSTEAFF.

V is TRBV4-3 and J is TRBJ2-1, with a weak D call TRBD2 (6 bases). V was trimmed by 2 bases and J by 0 bases, leaving 17 bases between them. Germline V gene sequence: CDR1 LGHNA, CDR2 YSLEER. The CDR3 runs 18 residues. CDR3 nucleotide sequence: TGCGCCAGCAGCCAAACTGTAGCGGCGGGGCCCTCCTACAATGAGCAGTTCTTC. Encoded protein: CASSQTVAAGPSYNEQFF.

This chain links TRBV4-1 with TRBJ2-5; no firm D call. V was pared by 1 base and J by 0 bases, with 6 bases between. Per germline, CDR1 MGHRA and CDR2 YSYEKL. This CDR3 region has 14 residues. The CDR3 nucleotides read TGCGCCAGCAGCCAAGGTAGATACCAAGAGACCCAGTACTTC. Translated: CASSQGRYQETQYF.

V gene TRBV5-1 combines with J gene TRBJ2-7; 12 bases line up with TRBD2. Germline loops: CDR1 SGHRS, CDR2 YFSETQ. The V segment lost 0 bases and the J segment 1 base; nucleotides outside the gene matches: 2. This CDR3 comprises 16 residues. The CDR3 spells CASSLELAGGSYEQYF. For the CDR3, the DNA is TGCGCCAGCAGCTTGGAACTAGCGGGGGGATCCTACGAGCAGTACTTC.

The rearrangement links TRBV4-3 to TRBJ2-7, with TRBD1 matching 7 bases. The CDR3 runs 14 residues. The germline V gene has CDR1 LGHNA and CDR2 YSLEER. The junction had 12 bases not matched to a gene; V was cut back by 6 bases and J by 7 bases. The CDR3 DNA sequence: TGCGCCAGCAGTCGTGACAGGGAACTACGGGAGCAGTACTTC. This sequence encodes CASSRDRELREQYF.

The chain recombines TRBV7-3 with TRBJ2-7; D gene uncertain. CDR1 and CDR2 (germline): SGHTA, FQGTGA. This CDR3 has 12 amino acids. The V end lost 1 base, the J end lost 6 bases, and 7 bases lay between the germline ends. The CDR3 DNA reads as TGTGCCAGCAGCTTAATCTCGGGCGAGCAGTACTTC. Its protein product is CASSLISGEQYF. The full variable domain, in which reference TRBV7-3 and TRBJ2-7 provide the parts outside the CDR3, is GAGVSQTPSNKVTEKGKYVELRCDPISGHTALYWYRQSLGQGPEFLIYFQGTGAADDSGLPNDRFFAVRPEGSVSTLKIQRTERGDSAVYLCASSLISGEQYFGPGTRLTVT.

This clone was seen once. This chain uses TRBV6-1 with TRBJ1-2; no definite D call. The V end was cut by 2 bases, the J end by 0 bases, with 10 bases between. The CDR3 is made up of 15 amino acids. Germline V CDR1 and CDR2: MNHNS, SASEGT. CDR3 protein: CASSEMASSNYGYTF. The CDR3 DNA sequence: TGTGCCAGCAGTGAAATGGCGTCGTCTAACTATGGCTACACCTTC.

CDR3 in DNA: TGTGCCAGCAGTTCGACCAATCTCCCGTACAATGAGCAGTTCTTC. This gives the protein CASSSTNLPYNEQFF. The chain uses TRBV27 and TRBJ2-1; D remains ambiguous. V dropped 4 bases and J dropped 4 bases, with 14 bases sitting between them. CDR3 length: 15 amino acids. The germline V gene has CDR1 MNHEY and CDR2 SMNVEV (reference sequence).